There are a few counts of the clone carrying this T cell receptor (beta chain). Germline CDR1 and CDR2: PRHDT and FYEKMQ (reference sequence). The J segment lost 3 bases and the V segment lost 5 bases, leaving 11 bases of the junction unmatched. The length of the CDR3 is 16 residues. This record belongs to a study of T-cell reconstitution after alpha-beta-depleted transplantation in children. For TCRbeta, the library was prepared with unique molecular identifiers. MiXCR, run by TCRdb on the PCR reads, gives a single entry per CDR3 protein. The sample holds roughly 610,000 distinct CDR3 sequences, over 9.5% seen once.

The chain uses TRBV13 and TRBJ2-7; TRBD2 aligns across 9 bases. This material consisted of PBMCs from the stem cell graft donor, taken from the stem cell graft. This clonotype was sampled from a human donor who donated a stem cell graft to a child with acute myeloid leukemia. DNA of the CDR3: TGTGCCAGCAGCCCGACCCATAGCGGGAGCCACTACGAGCAGTACTTC. Its protein is CASSPTHSGSHYEQYF.